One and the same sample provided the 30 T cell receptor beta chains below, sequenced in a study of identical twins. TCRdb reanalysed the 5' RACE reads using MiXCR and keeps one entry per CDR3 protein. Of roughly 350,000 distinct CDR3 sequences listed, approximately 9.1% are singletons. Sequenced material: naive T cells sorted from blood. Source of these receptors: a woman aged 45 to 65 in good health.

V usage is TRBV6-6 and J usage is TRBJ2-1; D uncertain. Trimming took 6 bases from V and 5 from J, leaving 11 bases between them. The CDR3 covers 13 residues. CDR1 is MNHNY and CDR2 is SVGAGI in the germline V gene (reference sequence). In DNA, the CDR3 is TGTGCCAGCAGGGACCCACCCAACAATGAGCAGTTCTTC. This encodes CASRDPPNNEQFF.

CDR3 amino acids: CASSYPGQGARRETQYF. The CDR3 DNA sequence: TGCGCCAGCAGCTACCCGGGACAGGGGGCGCGGAGGGAGACCCAGTACTTC. The chain employs TRBV5-1 and TRBJ2-5; 12 bases are a match to TRBD1. The ends lost 3 bases at V and 5 bases at J; junction bases unmatched: 11. This CDR3 contains 17 residues. CDR1 SGHRS and CDR2 YFSETQ come from the germline V gene.

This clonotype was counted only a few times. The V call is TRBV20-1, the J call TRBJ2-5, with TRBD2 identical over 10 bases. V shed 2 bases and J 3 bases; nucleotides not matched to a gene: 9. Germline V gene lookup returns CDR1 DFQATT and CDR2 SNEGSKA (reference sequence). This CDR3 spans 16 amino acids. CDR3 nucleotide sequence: TGCAGTGCTAGAACCCAACGACTAGCGGGCGAAGAGACCCAGTACTTC. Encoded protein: CSARTQRLAGEETQYF.

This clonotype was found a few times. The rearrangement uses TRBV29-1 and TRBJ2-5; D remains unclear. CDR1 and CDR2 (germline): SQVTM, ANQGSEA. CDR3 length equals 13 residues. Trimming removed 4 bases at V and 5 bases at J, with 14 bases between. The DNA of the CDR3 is TGCAGCGTTGTACCTAGGCTTTTGGAGACCCAGTACTTC. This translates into CSVVPRLLETQYF.

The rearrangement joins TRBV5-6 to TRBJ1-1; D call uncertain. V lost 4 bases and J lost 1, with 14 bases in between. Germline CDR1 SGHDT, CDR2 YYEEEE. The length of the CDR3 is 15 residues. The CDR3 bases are TGTGCCAGCAGCCCCTCCCCGACTGAGAACACTGAAGCTTTCTTT. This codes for CASSPSPTENTEAFF.

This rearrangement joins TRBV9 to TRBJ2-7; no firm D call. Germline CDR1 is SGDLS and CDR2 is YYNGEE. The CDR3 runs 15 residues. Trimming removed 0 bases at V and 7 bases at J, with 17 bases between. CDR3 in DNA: TGTGCCAGCAGCGTAGTTCCGGGCTTAGCTGGTGAGCAGTACTTC. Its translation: CASSVVPGLAGEQYF.

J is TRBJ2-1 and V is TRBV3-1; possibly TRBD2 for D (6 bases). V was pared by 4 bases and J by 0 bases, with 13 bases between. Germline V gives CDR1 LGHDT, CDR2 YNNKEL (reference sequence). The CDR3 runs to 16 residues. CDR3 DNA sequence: TGTGCCAGCAGCCTCCGACTAGTCCCCTCCTACAATGAGCAGTTCTTC. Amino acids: CASSLRLVPSYNEQFF.

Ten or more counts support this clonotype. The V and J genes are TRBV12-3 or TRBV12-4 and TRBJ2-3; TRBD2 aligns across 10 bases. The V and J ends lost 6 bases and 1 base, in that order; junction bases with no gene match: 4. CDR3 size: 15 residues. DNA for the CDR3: TGTGCCAGCAGACGGACTAGCGGTGGCACAGATACGCAGTATTTT. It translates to CASRRTSGGTDTQYF.

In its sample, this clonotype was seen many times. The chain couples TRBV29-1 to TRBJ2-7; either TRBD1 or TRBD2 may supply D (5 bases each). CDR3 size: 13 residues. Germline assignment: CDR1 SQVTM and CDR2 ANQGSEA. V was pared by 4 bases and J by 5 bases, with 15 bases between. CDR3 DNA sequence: TGCAGCGTTGTTGGGGGAGTGCTCAACGAGCAGTACTTC. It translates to CSVVGGVLNEQYF.

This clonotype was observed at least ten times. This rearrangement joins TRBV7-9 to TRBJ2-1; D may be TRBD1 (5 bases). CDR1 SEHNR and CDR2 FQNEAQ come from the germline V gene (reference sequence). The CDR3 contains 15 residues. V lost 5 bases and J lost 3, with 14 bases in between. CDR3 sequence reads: CASSIDSRGYNEQFF. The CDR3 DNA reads TGTGCCAGCAGCATAGACAGCCGCGGCTACAATGAGCAGTTCTTC. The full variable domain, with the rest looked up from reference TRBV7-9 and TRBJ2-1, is DTGVSQNPRHKITKRGQNVTFRCDPISEHNRLYWYRQTLGQGPEFLTYFQNEAQLEKSRLLSDRFSAERPKGSFSTLEIQRTEQGDSAMYLCASSIDSRGYNEQFFGPGTRLTVL.

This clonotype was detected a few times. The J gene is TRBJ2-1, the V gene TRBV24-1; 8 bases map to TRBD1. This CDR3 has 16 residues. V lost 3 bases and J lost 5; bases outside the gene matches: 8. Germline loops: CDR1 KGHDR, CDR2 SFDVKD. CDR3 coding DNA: TGTGCCACCAGTGATGCGGACTTGACAGGGGACAATGAGCAGTTCTTC. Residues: CATSDADLTGDNEQFF.

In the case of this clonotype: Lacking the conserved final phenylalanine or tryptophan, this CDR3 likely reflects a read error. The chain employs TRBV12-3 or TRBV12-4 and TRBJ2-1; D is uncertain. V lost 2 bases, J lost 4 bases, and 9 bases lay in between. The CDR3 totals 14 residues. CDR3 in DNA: TGTGCCAGCAGTTTATTAAGTCTTTACAATGAGCAGTTCTGC. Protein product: CASSLLSLYNEQFC.

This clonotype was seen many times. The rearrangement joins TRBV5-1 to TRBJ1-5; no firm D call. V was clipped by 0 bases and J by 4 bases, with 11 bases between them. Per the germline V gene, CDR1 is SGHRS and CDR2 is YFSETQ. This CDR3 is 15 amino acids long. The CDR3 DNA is TGCGCCAGCAGCTTGGCCGGTCAAACAAATCAGCCCCAGCATTTT. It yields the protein CASSLAGQTNQPQHF.

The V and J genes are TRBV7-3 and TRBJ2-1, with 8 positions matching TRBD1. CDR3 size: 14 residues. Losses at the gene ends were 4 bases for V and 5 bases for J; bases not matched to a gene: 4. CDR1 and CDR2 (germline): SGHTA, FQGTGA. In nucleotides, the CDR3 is TGTGCCAGCAGCTACCAGGGGGCGGACAATGAGCAGTTCTTC. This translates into CASSYQGADNEQFF. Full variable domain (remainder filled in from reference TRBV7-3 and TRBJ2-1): GAGVSQTPSNKVTEKGKYVELRCDPISGHTALYWYRQSLGQGPEFLIYFQGTGAADDSGLPNDRFFAVRPEGSVSTLKIQRTERGDSAVYLCASSYQGADNEQFFGPGTRLTVL.

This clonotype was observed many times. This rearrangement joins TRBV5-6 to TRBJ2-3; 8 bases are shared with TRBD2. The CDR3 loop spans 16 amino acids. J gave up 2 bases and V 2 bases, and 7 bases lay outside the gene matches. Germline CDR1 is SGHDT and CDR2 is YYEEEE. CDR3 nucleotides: TGTGCCAGCAGCTTCCGGCTAGCGGGCAACACAGATACGCAGTATTTT. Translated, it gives CASSFRLAGNTDTQYF.

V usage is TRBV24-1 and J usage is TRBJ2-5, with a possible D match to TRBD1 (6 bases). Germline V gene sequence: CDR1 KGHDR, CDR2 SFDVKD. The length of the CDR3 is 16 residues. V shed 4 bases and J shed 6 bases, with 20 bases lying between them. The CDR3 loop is CATSDPHRAAGQTQYF. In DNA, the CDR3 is TGTGCCACCAGTGACCCCCACAGGGCGGCCGGCCAGACCCAGTACTTC.

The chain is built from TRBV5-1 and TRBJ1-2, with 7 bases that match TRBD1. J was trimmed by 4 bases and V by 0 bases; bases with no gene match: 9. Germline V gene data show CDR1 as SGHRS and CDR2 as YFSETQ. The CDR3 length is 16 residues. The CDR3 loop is CASSLAGTGQSYGYTF. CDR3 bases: TGCGCCAGCAGCTTGGCCGGGACGGGACAGAGCTATGGCTACACCTTC.

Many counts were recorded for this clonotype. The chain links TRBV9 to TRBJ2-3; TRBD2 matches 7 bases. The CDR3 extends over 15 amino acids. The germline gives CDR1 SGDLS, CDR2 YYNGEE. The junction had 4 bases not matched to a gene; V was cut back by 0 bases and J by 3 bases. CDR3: CASSVASGPTDTQYF. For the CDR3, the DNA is TGTGCCAGCAGCGTAGCTAGCGGACCTACAGATACGCAGTATTTT.

The CDR3 DNA reads as TGCAGTGCTAGAGTGGCCTCCGGCCAGTACAATGAGCAGTTCTTC. This codes for CSARVASGQYNEQFF. The V gene is TRBV20-1, the J gene TRBJ2-1; D remains ambiguous. The ends were cut back, 1 base at V and 4 bases at J, with 14 bases in the middle. This CDR3 has 15 residues. Per the germline V gene, CDR1 is DFQATT and CDR2 is SNEGSKA (reference sequence).

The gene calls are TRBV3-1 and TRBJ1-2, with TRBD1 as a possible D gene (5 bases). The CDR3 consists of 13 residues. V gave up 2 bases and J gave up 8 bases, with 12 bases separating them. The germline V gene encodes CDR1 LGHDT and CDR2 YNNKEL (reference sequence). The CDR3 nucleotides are TGTGCCAGCAGCCAATATCAGGGCTTGGGCTACACCTTC. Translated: CASSQYQGLGYTF.

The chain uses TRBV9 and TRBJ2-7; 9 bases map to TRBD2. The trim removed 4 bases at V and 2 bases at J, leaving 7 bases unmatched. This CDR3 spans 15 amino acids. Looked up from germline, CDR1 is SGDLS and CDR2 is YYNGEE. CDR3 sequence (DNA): TGTGCCAGCAGCTCGGGACTAGCCGACACCTACGAGCAGTACTTC. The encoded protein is CASSSGLADTYEQYF.

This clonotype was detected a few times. Written as DNA, the CDR3 is TGTGCCAGCAGCCGCTCACTAGCAAACCCCTACGAGCAGTACTTC. Its translation is CASSRSLANPYEQYF. The gene calls are TRBV27 and TRBJ2-7; D is possibly TRBD2 (6 bases). This CDR3 spans 15 amino acids. The V and J ends lost 6 bases and 2 bases respectively, with 17 bases between them. Germline values: CDR1 MNHEY, CDR2 SMNVEV (reference sequence).

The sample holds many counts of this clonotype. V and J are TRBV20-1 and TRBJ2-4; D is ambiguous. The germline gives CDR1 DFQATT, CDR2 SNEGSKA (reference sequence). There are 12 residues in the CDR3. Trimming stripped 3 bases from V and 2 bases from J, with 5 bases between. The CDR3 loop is CSARESKNIQYF. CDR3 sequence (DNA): TGCAGTGCTAGGGAGTCCAAAAACATTCAGTACTTC.

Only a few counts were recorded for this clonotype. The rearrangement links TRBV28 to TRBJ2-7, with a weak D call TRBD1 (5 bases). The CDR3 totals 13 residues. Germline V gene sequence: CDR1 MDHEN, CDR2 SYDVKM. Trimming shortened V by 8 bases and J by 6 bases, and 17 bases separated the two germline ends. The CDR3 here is CASAGFIRSEQYF. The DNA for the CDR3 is TGTGCCAGCGCAGGGTTTATTCGGTCCGAGCAGTACTTC. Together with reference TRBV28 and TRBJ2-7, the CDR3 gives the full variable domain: DVKVTQSSRYLVKRTGEKVFLECVQDMDHENMFWYRQDPGLGLRLIYFSYDVKMKEKGDIPEGYSVSREKKERFSLILESASTNQTSMYLCASAGFIRSEQYFGPGTRLTVT.

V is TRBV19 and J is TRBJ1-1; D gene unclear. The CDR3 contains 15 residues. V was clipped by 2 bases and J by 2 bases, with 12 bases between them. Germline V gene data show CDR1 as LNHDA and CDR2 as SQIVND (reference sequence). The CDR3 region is CASSISAGPNTEAFF. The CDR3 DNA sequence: TGTGCCAGTAGTATATCAGCGGGCCCCAACACTGAAGCTTTCTTT.

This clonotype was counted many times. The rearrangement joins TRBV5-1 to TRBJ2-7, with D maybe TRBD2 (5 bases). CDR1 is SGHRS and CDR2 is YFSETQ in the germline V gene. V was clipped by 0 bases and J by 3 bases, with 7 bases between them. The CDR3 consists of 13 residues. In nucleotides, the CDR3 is TGCGCCAGCAGCTTGGCCCGGGACTACGAGCAGTACTTC. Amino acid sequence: CASSLARDYEQYF.

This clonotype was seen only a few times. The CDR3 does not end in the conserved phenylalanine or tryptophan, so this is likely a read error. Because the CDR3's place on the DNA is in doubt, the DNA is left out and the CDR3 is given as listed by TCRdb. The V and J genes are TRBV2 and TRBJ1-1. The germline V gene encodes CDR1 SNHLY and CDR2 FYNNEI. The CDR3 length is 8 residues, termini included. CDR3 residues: CASSEALG.

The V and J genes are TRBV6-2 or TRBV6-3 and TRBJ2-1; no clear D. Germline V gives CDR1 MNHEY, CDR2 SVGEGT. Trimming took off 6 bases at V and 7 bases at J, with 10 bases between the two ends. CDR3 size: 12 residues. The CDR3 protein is CASSIILNEQFF. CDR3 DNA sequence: TGTGCCAGCAGCATCATCCTTAATGAGCAGTTCTTC.

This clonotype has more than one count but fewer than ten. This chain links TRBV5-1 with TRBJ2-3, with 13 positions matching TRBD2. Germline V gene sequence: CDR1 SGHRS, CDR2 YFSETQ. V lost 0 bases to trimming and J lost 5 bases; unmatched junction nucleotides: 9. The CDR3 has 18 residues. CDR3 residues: CASSLAGGLAGVIDTQYF. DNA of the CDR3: TGCGCCAGCAGCTTGGCCGGAGGACTAGCGGGAGTAATAGATACGCAGTATTTT.

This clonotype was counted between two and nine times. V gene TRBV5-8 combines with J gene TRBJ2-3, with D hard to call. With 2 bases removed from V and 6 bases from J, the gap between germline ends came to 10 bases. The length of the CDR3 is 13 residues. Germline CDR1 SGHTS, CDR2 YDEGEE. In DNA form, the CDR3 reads TGTGCCAGCAGCTTACAATTGTGGGATACGCAGTATTTT. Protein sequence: CASSLQLWDTQYF. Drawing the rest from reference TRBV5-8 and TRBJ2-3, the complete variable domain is EAGVTQSPTHLIKTRGQQATLRCSPISGHTSVYWYQQALGLGLQFLLWYDEGEERNRGNFPPRFSGRQFPNYSSELNVNALELEDSALYLCASSLQLWDTQYFGPGTRLTVL.